This note documents a single TCR beta chain sequence. These data are taken from a study of blood T cells in healthy people across ages. The V end was cut by 5 bases, the J end by 7 bases, with 7 bases between. The CDR3 runs 10 residues. Germline assignment: CDR1 DFQATT and CDR2 SNEGSKA (reference sequence). Per-sample PBMC isolation yielded at least 6.5 million cells. PCR was performed a second time for 7 to 11 cycles using a sample-barcoded 5' primer and a J-beta primer mix. A single record per CDR3 protein comes from TCRdb applying MiXCR to the 5' RACE reads. The sample holds fewer than 2,000,000 distinct CDR3 sequences, 34% seen once.

The chain has TRBV20-1 and TRBJ2-3; unclear D gene. Material for sequencing was blood. This TCR was sampled from a woman aged 25 to 45 in good health. This chain's CDR3 is CSALRNTQYF. DNA of the CDR3: TGCAGTGCTCTTCGGAATACGCAGTATTTT.